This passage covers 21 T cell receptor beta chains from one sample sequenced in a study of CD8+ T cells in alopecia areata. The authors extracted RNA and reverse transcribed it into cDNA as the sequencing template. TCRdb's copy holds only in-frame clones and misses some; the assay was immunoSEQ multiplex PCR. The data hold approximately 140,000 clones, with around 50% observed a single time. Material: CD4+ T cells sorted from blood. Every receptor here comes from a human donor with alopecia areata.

In DNA, the CDR3 is TGTGCCAGCATTTTGTCGGTCGTAACCTCCTACGAGCAGTACTTC. It codes for CASILSVVTSYEQYF. J is TRBJ2-7 and V is TRBV2; no clear D gene. Trimming removed 7 bases from V and 0 bases from J, with 16 bases in between. CDR1 is SNHLY, CDR2 FYNNEI, per germline. The CDR3 is 15 amino acids.

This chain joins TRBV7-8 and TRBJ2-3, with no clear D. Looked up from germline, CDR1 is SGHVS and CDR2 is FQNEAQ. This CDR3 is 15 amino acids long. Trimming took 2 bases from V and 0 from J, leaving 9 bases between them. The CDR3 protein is CASSLNETSTDTQYF. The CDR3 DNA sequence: TGTGCCAGCAGCTTAAATGAAACTAGCACAGATACGCAGTATTTT.

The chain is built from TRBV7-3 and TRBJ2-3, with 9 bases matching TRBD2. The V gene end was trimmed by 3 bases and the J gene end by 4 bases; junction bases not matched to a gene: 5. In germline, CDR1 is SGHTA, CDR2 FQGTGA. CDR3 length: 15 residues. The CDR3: CASSFNSGSSDTQYF. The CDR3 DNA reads TGTGCCAGCAGCTTCAATAGCGGGAGCTCAGATACGCAGTATTTT.

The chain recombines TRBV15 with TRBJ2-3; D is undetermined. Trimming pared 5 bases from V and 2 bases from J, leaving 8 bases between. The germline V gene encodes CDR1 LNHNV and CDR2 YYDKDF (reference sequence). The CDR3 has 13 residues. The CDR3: CATSYRTTDTQYF. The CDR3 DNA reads TGTGCCACCAGCTACCGTACCACAGATACGCAGTATTTT.

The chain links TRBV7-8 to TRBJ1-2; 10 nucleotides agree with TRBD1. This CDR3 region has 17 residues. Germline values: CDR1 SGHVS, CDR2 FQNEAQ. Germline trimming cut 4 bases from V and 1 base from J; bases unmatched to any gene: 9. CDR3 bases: TGTGCCAGCAGCTCAACACGGACAGGGGGGCGTAACTATGGCTACACCTTC. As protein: CASSSTRTGGRNYGYTF.

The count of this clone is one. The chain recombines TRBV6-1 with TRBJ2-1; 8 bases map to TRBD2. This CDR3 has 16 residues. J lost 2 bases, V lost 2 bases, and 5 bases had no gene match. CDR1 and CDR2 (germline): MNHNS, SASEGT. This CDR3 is CASSEHGGRPYNEQFF. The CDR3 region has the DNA TGTGCCAGCAGTGAACATGGCGGGAGGCCCTACAATGAGCAGTTCTTC.

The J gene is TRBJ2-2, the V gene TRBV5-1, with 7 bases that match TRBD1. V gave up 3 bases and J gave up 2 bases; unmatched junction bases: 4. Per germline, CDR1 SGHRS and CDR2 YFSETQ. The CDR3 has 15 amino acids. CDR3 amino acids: CASSSGTDNTGELFF. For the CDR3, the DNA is TGCGCCAGCAGCTCCGGGACAGATAACACCGGGGAGCTGTTTTTT.

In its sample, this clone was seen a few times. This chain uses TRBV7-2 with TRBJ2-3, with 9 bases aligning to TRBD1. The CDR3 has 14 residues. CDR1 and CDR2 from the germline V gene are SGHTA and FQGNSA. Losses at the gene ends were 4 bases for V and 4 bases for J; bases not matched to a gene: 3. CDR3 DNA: TGTGCCAGCAGCTACCGACAGGGGGCAGATACGCAGTATTTT. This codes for CASSYRQGADTQYF.

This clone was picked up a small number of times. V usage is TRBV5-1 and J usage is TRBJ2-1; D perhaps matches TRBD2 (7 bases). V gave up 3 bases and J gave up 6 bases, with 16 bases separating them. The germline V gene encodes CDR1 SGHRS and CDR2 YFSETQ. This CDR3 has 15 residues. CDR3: CASSWEGGKVNEQFF. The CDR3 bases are TGCGCCAGCAGCTGGGAGGGGGGCAAGGTCAATGAGCAGTTCTTC.

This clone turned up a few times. DNA of the CDR3: TGTGCCAGCAGCTTAGCCCGGGGACTAGCGGGAGTGGAGACCCAGTACTTC. Protein sequence: CASSLARGLAGVETQYF. The V gene is TRBV7-9, the J gene TRBJ2-5; TRBD2 agrees at 14 bases. The germline gives CDR1 SEHNR, CDR2 FQNEAQ (reference sequence). This CDR3 comprises 17 residues. V gave up 0 bases and J gave up 5 bases; unmatched junction bases: 5.

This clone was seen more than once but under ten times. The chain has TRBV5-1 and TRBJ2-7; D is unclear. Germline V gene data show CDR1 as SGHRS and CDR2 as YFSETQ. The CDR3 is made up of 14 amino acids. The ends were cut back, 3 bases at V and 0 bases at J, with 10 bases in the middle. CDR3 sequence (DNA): TGCGCCAGCAGCTCTGCTGGGGACTCCTACGAGCAGTACTTC. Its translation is CASSSAGDSYEQYF.

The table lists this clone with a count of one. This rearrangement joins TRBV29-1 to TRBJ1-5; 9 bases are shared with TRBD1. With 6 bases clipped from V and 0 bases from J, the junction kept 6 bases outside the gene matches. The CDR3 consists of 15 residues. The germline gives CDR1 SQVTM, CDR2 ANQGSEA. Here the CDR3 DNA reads TGCAGCGTCGCGACAGGGGGATCTAGCAATCAGCCCCAGCATTTT. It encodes CSVATGGSSNQPQHF.

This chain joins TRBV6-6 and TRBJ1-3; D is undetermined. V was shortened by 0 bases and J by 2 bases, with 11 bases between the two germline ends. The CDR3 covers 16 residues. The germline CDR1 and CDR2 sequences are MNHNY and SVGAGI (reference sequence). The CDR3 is CASSYSDGSTGNTIYF. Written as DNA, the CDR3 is TGTGCCAGCAGTTACTCAGACGGATCGACTGGAAACACCATATATTTT.

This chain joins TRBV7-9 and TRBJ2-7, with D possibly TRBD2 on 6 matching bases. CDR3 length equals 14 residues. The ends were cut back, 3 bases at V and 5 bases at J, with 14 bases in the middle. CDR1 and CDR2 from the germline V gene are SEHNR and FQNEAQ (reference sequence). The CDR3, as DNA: TGTGCCAGCAGCTTCATGGAGGGGTCGGACGAGCAGTACTTC. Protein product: CASSFMEGSDEQYF.

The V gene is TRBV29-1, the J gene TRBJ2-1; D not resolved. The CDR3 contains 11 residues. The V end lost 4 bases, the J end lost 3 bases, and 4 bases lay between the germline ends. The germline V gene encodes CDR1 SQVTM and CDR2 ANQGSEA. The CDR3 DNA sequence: TGCAGCGTTGTGATCTACAATGAGCAGTTCTTC. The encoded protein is CSVVIYNEQFF.

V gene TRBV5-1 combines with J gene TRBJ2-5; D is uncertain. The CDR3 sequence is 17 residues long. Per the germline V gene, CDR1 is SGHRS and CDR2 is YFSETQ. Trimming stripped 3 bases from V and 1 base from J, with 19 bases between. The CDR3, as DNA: TGCGCCAGCAGCTCGGCGAGGATAGCCATTTTCCAAGAGACCCAGTACTTC. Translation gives CASSSARIAIFQETQYF.

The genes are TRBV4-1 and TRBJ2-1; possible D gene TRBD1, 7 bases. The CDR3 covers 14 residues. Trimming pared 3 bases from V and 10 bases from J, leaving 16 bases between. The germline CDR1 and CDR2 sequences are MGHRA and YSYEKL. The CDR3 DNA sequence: TGCGCCAGCAGCCAGATCCAGGGGGGAGGCGAGCAGTTCTTC. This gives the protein CASSQIQGGGEQFF.

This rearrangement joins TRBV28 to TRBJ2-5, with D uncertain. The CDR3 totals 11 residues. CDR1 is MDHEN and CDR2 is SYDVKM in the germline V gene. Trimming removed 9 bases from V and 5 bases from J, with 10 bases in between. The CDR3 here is CASSGTETQYF. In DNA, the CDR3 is TGTGCCAGTTCGGGCACGGAGACCCAGTACTTC.

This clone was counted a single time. CDR3 in amino acids: CSVDRGYGYTF. CDR3 DNA sequence: TGCAGCGTGGACAGGGGGTATGGCTACACCTTC. V and J are TRBV29-1 and TRBJ1-2; 10 nucleotides line up with TRBD1. CDR1 is SQVTM, CDR2 ANQGSEA, per germline. This CDR3 has 11 residues. V gave up 6 bases and J gave up 5 bases; unmatched junction bases: 0.

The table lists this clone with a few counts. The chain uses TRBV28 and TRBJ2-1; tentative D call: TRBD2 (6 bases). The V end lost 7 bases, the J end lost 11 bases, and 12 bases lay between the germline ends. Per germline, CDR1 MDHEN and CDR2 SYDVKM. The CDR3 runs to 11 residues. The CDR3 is CASTATSQQFF. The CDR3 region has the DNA TGTGCCAGCACCGCGACTAGTCAGCAGTTCTTC.

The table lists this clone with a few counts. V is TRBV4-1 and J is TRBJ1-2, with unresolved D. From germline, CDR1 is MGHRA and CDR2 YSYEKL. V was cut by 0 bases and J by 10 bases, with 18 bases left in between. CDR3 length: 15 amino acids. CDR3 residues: CASSQEESVQSAYTF. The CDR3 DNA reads TGCGCCAGCAGCCAAGAGGAGTCGGTTCAATCGGCCTACACCTTC.